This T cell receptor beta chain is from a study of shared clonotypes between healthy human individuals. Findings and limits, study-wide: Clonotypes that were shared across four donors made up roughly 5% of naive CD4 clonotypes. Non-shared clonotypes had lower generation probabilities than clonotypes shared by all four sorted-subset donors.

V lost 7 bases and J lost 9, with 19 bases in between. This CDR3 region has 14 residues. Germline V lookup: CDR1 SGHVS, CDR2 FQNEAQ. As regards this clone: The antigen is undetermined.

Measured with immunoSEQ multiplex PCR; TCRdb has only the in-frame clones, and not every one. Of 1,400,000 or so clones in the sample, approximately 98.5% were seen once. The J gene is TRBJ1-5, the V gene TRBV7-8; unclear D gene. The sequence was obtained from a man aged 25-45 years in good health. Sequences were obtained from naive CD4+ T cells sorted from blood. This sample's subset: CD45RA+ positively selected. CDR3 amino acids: CASNRLGWQWPQHF. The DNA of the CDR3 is TGTGCCAGCAATCGATTAGGCTGGCAATGGCCCCAGCATTTT.